The entry below describes one TCR beta chain. Its antigen is not identified. This sample is drawn from a study of T cell repertoires in cytomegalovirus infection. About the research overall: Indications came from public TCR beta signatures; they pointed to CMV infection and to a matching HLA type.

The study, taken as a whole, reports: Predominance within the ex vivo response was attributable to HLA-C-restricted CMV-specific TCR beta clonotypes. Summed public TCR beta family frequency identified CMV carriers bearing the relevant HLA.

Germline CDR1 is MNHEY and CDR2 is SMNVEV (reference sequence). CDR3 size: 18 residues. V was pared by 1 base and J by 4 bases, with 9 bases of the junction left unmatched. TCRdb re-called the reads through MiXCR, storing one row per CDR3 protein. The sample lists around 550,000 distinct CDR3 sequences; more than 25% were seen once. The chain couples TRBV27 to TRBJ2-6; 8 bases are a match to TRBD1. The sequenced material came from PBMCs. The receptor comes from a human donor in good health (CMV status not recorded). Some clones in this sample may be carry-over from other donors' samples. CDR3 DNA sequence: TGTGCCAGCAGTTTATGGGCAGGGGGCGCGCTAGGGGCCAACGTCCTGACTTTC. Translating it yields CASSLWAGGALGANVLTF.